This T cell receptor (beta chain) was found in a study of cytomegalovirus exposure and HLA in healthy donors. The repertoire was sequenced with immunoSEQ multiplex PCR; TCRdb's copy has only in-frame clones and lacks some. In the table there are some 200,000 clones, roughly 84% of which are singletons. CDR1 and CDR2 (germline): MDHEN, SYDVKM. The length of the CDR3 is 14 residues. The trim removed 3 bases at V and 7 bases at J, leaving 4 bases unmatched. Specimen: PBMCs. V usage is TRBV28 and J usage is TRBJ2-2, with 8 bases that match TRBD1. This sequence was found in a young woman in good health and CMV-seropositive. CDR3 DNA sequence: TGTGCCAGCAGTTTGGGACAGGTGGGCGGGGAGCTGTTTTTT. Translation: CASSLGQVGGELFF.